This T cell receptor beta chain stems from a study of blood T cell repertoires in COVID-19. Whole-study context: The cDNA or gDNA used as material had been derived from T cells, B-cell-depleted T cells, or PBMCs.

The CDR3 sequence is 13 residues long. Authors' data handling: For nucleated cells, counts were estimated from reference gene primer amplification. Using immunoSEQ multiplex PCR, the repertoire was profiled, and TCRdb retains in-frame clones only, with some absent. V and J calls and clone size are as listed in that table; D and trimming were resolved from the DNA. Found here are 150,000 to 200,000 clones, roughly 85% of them singletons; the top ten hold 5.4%. Seattle cases were enrolled at active infection and followed longitudinally. The genes are TRBV1 and TRBJ2-5; the table assigns TRBD1, which was not confirmed against the DNA. TRBV1 has pseudogene status. Material for sequencing was peripheral blood. The sequence came from a woman aged 50 to 65 with COVID-19, enrolled during active disease. The CDR3 loop reads CTSSQAQQETQYF. In DNA, the CDR3 is TGCACCAGCAGCCAAGCACAGCAAGAGACCCAGTACTTC.